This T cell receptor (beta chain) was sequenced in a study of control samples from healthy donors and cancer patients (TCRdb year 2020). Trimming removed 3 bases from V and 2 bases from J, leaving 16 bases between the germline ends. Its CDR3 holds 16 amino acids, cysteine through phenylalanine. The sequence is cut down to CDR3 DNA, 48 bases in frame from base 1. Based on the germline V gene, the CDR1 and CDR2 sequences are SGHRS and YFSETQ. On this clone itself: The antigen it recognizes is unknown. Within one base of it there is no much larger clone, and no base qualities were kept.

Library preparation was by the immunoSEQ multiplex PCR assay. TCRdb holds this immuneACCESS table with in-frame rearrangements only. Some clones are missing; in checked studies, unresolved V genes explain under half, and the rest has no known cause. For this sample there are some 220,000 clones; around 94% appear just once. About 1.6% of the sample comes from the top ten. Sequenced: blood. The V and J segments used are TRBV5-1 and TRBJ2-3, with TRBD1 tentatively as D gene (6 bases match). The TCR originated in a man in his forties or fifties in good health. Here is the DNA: TGCGCCAGCAGCTCGGTGGGCAGGGGCCTCACAGATACGCAGTATTTT. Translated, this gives CASSSVGRGLTDTQYF.